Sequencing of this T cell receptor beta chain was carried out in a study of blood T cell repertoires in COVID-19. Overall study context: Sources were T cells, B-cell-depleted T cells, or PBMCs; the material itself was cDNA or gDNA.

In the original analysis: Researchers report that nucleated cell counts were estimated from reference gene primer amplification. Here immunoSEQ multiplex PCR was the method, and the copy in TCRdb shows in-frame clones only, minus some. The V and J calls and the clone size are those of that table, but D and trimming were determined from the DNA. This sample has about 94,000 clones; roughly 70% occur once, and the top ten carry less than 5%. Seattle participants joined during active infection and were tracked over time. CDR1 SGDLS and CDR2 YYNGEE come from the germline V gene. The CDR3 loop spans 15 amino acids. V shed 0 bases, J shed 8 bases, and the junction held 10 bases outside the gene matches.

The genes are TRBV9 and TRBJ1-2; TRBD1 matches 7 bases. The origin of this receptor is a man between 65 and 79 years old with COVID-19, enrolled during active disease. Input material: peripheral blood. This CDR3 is CASSVAEGAAQGYTF. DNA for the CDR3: TGTGCCAGCAGCGTAGCTGAGGGGGCCGCGCAAGGCTACACCTTC.